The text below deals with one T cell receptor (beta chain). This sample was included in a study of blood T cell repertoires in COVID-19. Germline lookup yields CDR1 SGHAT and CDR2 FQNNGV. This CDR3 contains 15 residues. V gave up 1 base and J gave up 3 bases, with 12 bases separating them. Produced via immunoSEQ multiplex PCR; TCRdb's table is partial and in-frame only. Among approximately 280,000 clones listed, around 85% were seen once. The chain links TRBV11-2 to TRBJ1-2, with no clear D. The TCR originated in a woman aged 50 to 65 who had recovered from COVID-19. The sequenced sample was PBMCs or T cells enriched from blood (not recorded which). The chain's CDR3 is CASSLVAGTDYGYTF. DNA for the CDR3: TGTGCCAGCAGCTTAGTTGCGGGAACGGACTATGGCTACACCTTC.